This T cell receptor beta chain was identified in a study of a mutant IDH1 vaccine in newly diagnosed glioma. Looked up from germline, CDR1 is DFQATT and CDR2 is SNEGSKA (reference sequence). This CDR3 is 11 amino acids long. V was shortened by 6 bases and J by 4 bases, with 9 bases between the two germline ends. Assay: immunoSEQ multiplex PCR; the TCRdb copy retains only in-frame clones and omits some. The data hold some 51,000 clones, with 78% observed a single time. This clone was observed a handful of times. Its antigen remains unidentified. Other DNA variants within this sample encode the same CDR3. Time point given: week 5, during vaccination. In every dose of vaccine, 300 ug of mutant IDH1 20-mer peptide was given alongside topical imiquimod.

The clonotype originates from a woman between 40 and 55 years old with glioma. The specimen comprised PBMCs, sampled from a glioma patient whose treatment included an IDH1 peptide vaccine. This rearrangement joins TRBV20-1 to TRBJ1-1, with D maybe TRBD1 (5 bases). The CDR3 region is CSASGGTEAFF. CDR3 nucleotide sequence: TGCAGTGCATCGGGGGGCACTGAAGCTTTCTTT.